This T cell receptor (beta chain) was profiled in a study of T cell responses to AZD1222 COVID-19 vaccine (dated by TCRdb to the early 2020s). Looking at the study overall: Because spike-specific TCR depth and breadth did not differ between the two schedules, AZD1222 recipients who got a second dose at roughly 4 weeks were pooled with those who got a second dose at roughly 12 weeks. TCR sequencing was performed for 230 to 250 trial participants, of whom around 200 were given two doses of AZD1222 and around 25 were given two doses of MenACWY control vaccine. Trial participants were enrolled into age subgroups of 18-55, 56-69 and 70-plus years, which contained roughly 150, 30 and 60 TCR-sequenced participants, respectively. Beyond this particular receptor, the publication reports: Conclusions about previously exposed vaccinees are limited, since just six AZD1222 recipients were seropositive for SARS-CoV-2 at baseline. The 56-69-year group was small, and its depth increase did not reach significance, likely because of low power. Participants were mostly white British, with more females than males. The authors suggested clonal diversity may have been underestimated. CD4 TCRs associated with the vaccine covered the entire spike protein, and the dominant responses were in regions 160-218 and 743-854. No day 14 peak-response samples were available, so repertoires were characterized only after the peak T cell response. A significant rise in spike-specific TCR breadth and depth was observed after two AZD1222 doses relative to day 0 and relative to MenACWY recipients. Reportedly, almost half of the unique spike-specific TCRs recognized epitopes lying outside the regions that are mutated in the B.1.351 and B.1.1.7 variants.

Relative to germline, V is 3 bases shorter and J is 5 bases shorter, with 10 bases between their ends. Reading the germline V gene gives CDR1 SNHLY and CDR2 FYNNEI. Including cysteine and phenylalanine, the CDR3 has 13 amino acids. CDR3 DNA is the only sequence kept; it has 39 bases, read in frame from the first base. The label giving this sample's time point can be read as: baseline before first vaccination. The vaccinee samples were drawn from two UK trials, COV001 and COV002, one of which was a single-blind randomized controlled phase 2/3 trial testing AZD1222 (ChAdOx1 nCoV-19) in healthy adults. Trial participant PBMC samples were collected at day 0 and day 28 after the second dose for TCRbeta chain sequencing. The CDR3 regions of human TCRbeta chains were analyzed by immunosequencing. As for the original processing: Repertoire TCRs were checked for matches against a reference library of SARS-CoV-2-specific TCRs that had been generated using the MIRA antigen-specificity platform. Breadth was defined as the fraction of unique TCRs that were SARS-CoV-2-associated. Depth was defined as the fraction of total T cells that were SARS-CoV-2-associated. Using the MIRA data, each spike-specific TCR was mapped to the spike region that the TCR reacts to and placed in a CD4 or CD8 class. Log10-transformed breadth and depth values were compared by one-way ANOVA with Sidak's multiple comparisons tests. TCRdb's version of the immuneACCESS table is confined to in-frame rearrangements and falls short of the full clone set. An unresolved V gene accounts for under half of the shortfall where checked; the remainder is of unknown origin. V, J and clone size derive from that table, while D and trimming were established from the DNA sequence. Within this sample are 150,000 to 200,000 clones, with just under 95% of them counted one time only. Approximately 1.4% of the sample lies in the top ten.

In the case of this clone: It lacks a known antigen. Nothing much larger sits one base from this clone, and base qualities are not available.

The V gene is TRBV2 and the J gene is TRBJ1-2, and the D gene may be TRBD1, 5 bases matching. This TCR came from an adult in good health. Material: peripheral blood, obtained on day 0 of AZD1222 vaccination. The nucleotide sequence is given as TGTGCCAGCAGTGAGGGGGGAAGTTATGGCTACACCTTC. The resulting protein is CASSEGGSYGYTF. The full variable domain, with segments outside the CDR3 supplied by the reference TRBV2 and TRBJ1-2 proteins, appears as EPEVTQTPSHQVTQMGQEVILRCVPISNHLYFYWYRQILGQKVEFLVSFYNNEISEKSEIFDDQFSVERPDGSNFTLKIRSTKLEDSAMYFCASSEGGSYGYTFGSGTRLTVV.